This record covers a single T cell receptor beta chain. Germline lookup yields CDR1 WSHSY and CDR2 SAAADI. The CDR3 length is 13 residues. Deletions cut 4 bases from V and 8 bases from J, with 14 bases between. This sample was taken from a study of blood T cell repertoires in COVID-19. In the study overall: The study drew acute and convalescent COVID-19 samples from the United States, Italy and Spain. From T cells, B-cell-depleted T cells, or PBMCs came the material, which was cDNA or gDNA.

In the original analysis: Estimation of nucleated cell counts relied on the amplification of reference gene primers. Assay: immunoSEQ multiplex PCR; the TCRdb copy retains only in-frame clones and omits some. The DNA was the basis for D and trimming; V, J and clone size are from that table. The profile shows roughly 160,000 clones, approximately 90% of them singletons. The chain recombines TRBV10-2 with TRBJ1-1, with unresolved D. The receptor was isolated from a man aged 50 to 60 who had recovered from COVID-19. Sequenced sample: peripheral blood. CDR3 region: CASSGPVSVEAFF. The CDR3 DNA sequence: TGCGCCAGCAGTGGCCCCGTGAGTGTAGAAGCTTTCTTT.